These 9 T cell receptor beta chains came from one sample sequenced in a study of blood T cell repertoires in COVID-19. TCRdb's copy holds only in-frame clones and misses some; the assay was immunoSEQ multiplex PCR. The sample shows 200,000 to 300,000 clones, roughly 86% of them seen only once. Material: peripheral blood. These TCRs come from a woman aged 60 to 75 with COVID-19, enrolled during active disease.

The chain is built from TRBV5-1 and TRBJ2-3, with 7 bases aligning to TRBD1. V shed 4 bases, J shed 0 bases, and the junction held 11 bases outside the gene matches. The CDR3 extends over 17 amino acids. CDR1 and CDR2 (germline): SGHRS, YFSETQ. The CDR3 DNA follows: TGCGCCAGCAGCCACCTCCGACAGGGCGGTAGCACAGATACGCAGTATTTT. Translated, it gives CASSHLRQGGSTDTQYF.

The chain's CDR3 is CASSEAEPGFEAFF. In nucleotides, the CDR3 is TGTGCCAGCAGTGAAGCGGAACCGGGGTTTGAAGCTTTCTTT. The chain has TRBV6-1 and TRBJ1-1; D is unresolved. This CDR3 spans 14 amino acids. Trimming took off 0 bases at V and 7 bases at J, with 12 bases between the two ends. Germline CDR1 reads MNHNS; CDR2 reads SASEGT.

This rearrangement joins TRBV3-1 (or the pseudogene TRBV3-2) to TRBJ1-5; no clear D. Germline CDR1 reads LGHDT; CDR2 reads YNNKEL (reference sequence). The CDR3 has 15 amino acids. The V end lost 2 bases, the J end lost 6 bases, and 14 bases lay between the germline ends. CDR3 sequence (DNA): TGTGCCAGCAGCCAACAACCCGAAGAGGGTCAGCCCCAGCATTTT. Translation gives CASSQQPEEGQPQHF.

The V call is TRBV10-3, the J call TRBJ1-1; TRBD1 aligns across 12 bases. The CDR3 runs to 16 residues. In germline, CDR1 is ENHRY, CDR2 SYGVKD. V lost 10 bases and J lost 4; bases outside the gene matches: 13. The chain's CDR3 is CATIEGTGGVGTEAFF. Written as DNA, the CDR3 is TGTGCCACCATAGAGGGGACAGGGGGCGTCGGCACTGAAGCTTTCTTT.

The chain employs TRBV24-1 and TRBJ2-3; 10 bases are a match to TRBD2. The V gene's germline CDR1 is KGHDR and CDR2 SFDVKD. V was pared by 4 bases and J by 5 bases, with 17 bases of the junction left unmatched. The CDR3 consists of 19 residues. In DNA form, the CDR3 reads TGTGCCACCAGTGACCGCCTAGCGGGAGTCCCGTTGGTCAGAGATACGCAGTATTTT. It is translated as CATSDRLAGVPLVRDTQYF.

The rearrangement uses TRBV5-4 and TRBJ2-7; 7 bases match TRBD1. The CDR3 is made up of 15 amino acids. The J segment lost 0 bases and the V segment lost 4 bases, leaving 7 bases of the junction unmatched. Germline assignment: CDR1 SGHNT and CDR2 YYREEE (reference sequence). CDR3 protein: CASSPKGQSSYEQYF. CDR3 DNA sequence: TGTGCCAGCAGCCCGAAGGGACAGAGCTCCTACGAGCAGTACTTC.

V is TRBV2 and J is TRBJ2-5; the match to TRBD1 covers 9 bases. The CDR3 sequence is 12 residues long. V was clipped by 11 bases and J by 4 bases; unmatched bases: 5. Germline loops: CDR1 SNHLY, CDR2 FYNNEI. The CDR3 region is CAGGTGLETQYF. Here the CDR3 DNA reads TGTGCCGGCGGGACAGGGCTAGAGACCCAGTACTTC.

As concerns this clone: Given a much more abundant clone one base away, this may be a read error. The chain couples TRBV30 to TRBJ2-7, with 10 bases identical to TRBD1. In germline, CDR1 is GTSNPN, CDR2 SVGIG (reference sequence). The V and J ends lost 5 bases and 4 bases, in that order; junction bases with no gene match: 5. This CDR3 contains 13 residues. CDR3 residues: CAWAGTGAYEQYF. CDR3 DNA sequence: TGTGCCTGGGCCGGGACAGGGGCTTACGAGCAGTACTTC.

This chain links TRBV19 with TRBJ2-2; 7 nucleotides match TRBD1. Trimming removed 5 bases from V and 0 bases from J; junction bases left unmatched: 6. The CDR3 extends over 16 amino acids. Germline CDR1 is LNHDA and CDR2 is SQIVND (reference sequence). CDR3 residues: CASSPIGTANTGELFF. CDR3 DNA sequence: TGTGCCAGTAGTCCGATCGGGACAGCGAACACCGGGGAGCTGTTTTTT.